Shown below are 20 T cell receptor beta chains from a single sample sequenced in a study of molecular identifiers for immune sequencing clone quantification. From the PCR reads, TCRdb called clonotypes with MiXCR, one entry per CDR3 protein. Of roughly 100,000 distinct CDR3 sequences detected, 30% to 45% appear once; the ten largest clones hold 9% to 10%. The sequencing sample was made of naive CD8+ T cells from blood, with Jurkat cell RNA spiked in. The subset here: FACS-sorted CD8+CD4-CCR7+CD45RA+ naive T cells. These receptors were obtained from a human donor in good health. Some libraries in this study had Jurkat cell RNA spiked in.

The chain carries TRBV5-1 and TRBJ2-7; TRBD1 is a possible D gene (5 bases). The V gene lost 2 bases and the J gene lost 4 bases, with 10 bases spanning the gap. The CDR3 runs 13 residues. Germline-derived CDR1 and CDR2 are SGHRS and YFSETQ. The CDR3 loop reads CASSFFGQYEQYF. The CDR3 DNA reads TGCGCCAGCAGCTTCTTCGGACAATACGAGCAGTACTTC.

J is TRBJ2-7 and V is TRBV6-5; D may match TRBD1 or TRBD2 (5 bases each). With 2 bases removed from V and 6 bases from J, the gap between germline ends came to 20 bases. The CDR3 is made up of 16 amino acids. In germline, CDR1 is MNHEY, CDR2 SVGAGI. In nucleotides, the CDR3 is TGTGCCAGCAGTTACGCGAATCCGGGGACGGAGTGCGAGCAGTACTTC. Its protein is CASSYANPGTECEQYF.

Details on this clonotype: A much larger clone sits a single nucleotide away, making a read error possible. CDR3 in amino acids: CASSQEPRDNEQFF. DNA of the CDR3: TGCGCCAGCAGCCAAGAGCCACGGGATAATGAGCAGTTCTTC. The chain joins TRBV4-1 to TRBJ2-1, with D possibly being TRBD2 (5 bases). The CDR3 sequence is 14 residues long. V was trimmed by 0 bases and J by 7 bases, leaving 10 bases between them. CDR1 and CDR2 from the germline V gene are MGHRA and YSYEKL.

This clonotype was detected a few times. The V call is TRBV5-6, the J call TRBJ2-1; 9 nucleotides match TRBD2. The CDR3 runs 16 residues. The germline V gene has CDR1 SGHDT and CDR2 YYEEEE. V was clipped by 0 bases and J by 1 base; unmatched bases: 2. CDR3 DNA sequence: TGTGCCAGCAGCTTGGTTCTAGCGGGATCCTACAATGAGCAGTTCTTC. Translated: CASSLVLAGSYNEQFF.

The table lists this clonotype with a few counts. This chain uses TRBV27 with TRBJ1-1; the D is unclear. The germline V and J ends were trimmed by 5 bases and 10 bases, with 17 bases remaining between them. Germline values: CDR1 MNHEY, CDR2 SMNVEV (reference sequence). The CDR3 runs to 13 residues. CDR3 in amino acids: CASSPGSVDSAFF. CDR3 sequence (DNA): TGTGCCAGCAGTCCGGGTTCCGTCGATTCAGCTTTCTTT.

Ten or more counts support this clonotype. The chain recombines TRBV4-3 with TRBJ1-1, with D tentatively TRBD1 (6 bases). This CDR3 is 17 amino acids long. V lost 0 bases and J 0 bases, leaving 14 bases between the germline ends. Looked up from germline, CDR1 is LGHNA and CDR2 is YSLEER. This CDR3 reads CASSQDYGGQLNTEAFF. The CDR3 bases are TGCGCCAGCAGCCAAGATTACGGGGGACAATTGAACACTGAAGCTTTCTTT.

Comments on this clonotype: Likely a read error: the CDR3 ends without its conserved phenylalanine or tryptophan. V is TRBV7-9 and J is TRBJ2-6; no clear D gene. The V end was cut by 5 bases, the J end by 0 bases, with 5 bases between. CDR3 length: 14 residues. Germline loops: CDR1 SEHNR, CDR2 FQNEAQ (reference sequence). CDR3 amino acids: CASSVYSGANVLTI. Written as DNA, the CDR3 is TGTGCCAGCAGCGTCTACTCTGGGGCCAACGTCCTGACTATC.

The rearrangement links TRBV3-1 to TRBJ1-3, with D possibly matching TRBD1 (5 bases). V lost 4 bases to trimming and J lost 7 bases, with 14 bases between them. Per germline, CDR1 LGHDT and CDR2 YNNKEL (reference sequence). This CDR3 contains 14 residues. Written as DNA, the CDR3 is TGTGCCAGCAGCCCTCGGGACCAGAAGAACACCATATATTTT. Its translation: CASSPRDQKNTIYF.

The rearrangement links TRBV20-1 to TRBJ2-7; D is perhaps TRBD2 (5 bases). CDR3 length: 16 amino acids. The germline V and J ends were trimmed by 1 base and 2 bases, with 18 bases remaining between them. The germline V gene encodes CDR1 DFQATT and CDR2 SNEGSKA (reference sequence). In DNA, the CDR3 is TGCAGTGCTAGAGGAAACCCGGCGGGCGCACCCTACGAGCAGTACTTC. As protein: CSARGNPAGAPYEQYF.

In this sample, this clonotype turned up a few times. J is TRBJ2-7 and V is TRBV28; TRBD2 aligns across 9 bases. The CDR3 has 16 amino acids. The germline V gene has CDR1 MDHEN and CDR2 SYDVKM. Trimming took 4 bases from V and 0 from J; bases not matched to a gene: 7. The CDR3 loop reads CASSWASGRSSYEQYF. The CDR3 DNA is TGTGCCAGCAGTTGGGCAAGCGGGAGGAGCTCCTACGAGCAGTACTTC.

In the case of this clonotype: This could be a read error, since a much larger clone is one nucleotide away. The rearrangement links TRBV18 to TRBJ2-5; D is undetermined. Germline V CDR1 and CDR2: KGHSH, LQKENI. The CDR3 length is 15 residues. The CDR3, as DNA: TGTGCCGGCTCACAACCCAGCGTTGGACAAGAGACCCAGTACTTC. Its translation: CAGSQPSVGQETQYF. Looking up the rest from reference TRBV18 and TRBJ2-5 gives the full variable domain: NAGVMQNPRHLVRRRGQEARLRCSPMKGHSHVYWYRQLPEEGLKFMVYLQKENIIDESGMPKERFSAEFPKEGPSILRIQQVVRGDSAAYFCAGSQPSVGQETQYFGPGTRLLVL.

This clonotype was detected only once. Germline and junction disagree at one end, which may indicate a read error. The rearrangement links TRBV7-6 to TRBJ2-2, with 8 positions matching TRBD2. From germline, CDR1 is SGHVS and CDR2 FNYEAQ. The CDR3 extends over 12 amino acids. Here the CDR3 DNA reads TGTGCCAGCAGCTTATTTAGCGGGGTGCTGTTTTTT. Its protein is CASSLFSGVLFF.

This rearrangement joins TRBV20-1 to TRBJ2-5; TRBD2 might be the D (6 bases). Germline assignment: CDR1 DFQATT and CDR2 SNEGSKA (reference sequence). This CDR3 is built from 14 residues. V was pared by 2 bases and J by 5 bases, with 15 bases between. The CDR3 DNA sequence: TGCAGTGCTAGATTGCGCGGGACGTGGGAGACCCAGTACTTC. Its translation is CSARLRGTWETQYF.

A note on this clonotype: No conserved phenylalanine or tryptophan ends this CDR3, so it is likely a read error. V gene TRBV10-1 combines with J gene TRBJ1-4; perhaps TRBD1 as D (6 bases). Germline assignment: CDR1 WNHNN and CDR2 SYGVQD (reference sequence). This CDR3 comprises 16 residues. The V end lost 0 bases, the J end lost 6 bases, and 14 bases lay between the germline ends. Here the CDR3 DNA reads TGCGCCAGCAGTGAGTCGTTCGGGGGCAACGATGAAAAACTGTTTTTA. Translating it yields CASSESFGGNDEKLFL.

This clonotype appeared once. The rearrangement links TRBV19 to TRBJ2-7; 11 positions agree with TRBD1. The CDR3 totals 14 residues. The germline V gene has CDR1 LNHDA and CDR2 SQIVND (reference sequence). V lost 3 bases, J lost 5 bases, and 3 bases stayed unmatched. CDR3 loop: CASSMGQGVNEQYF. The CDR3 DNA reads TGTGCCAGTAGTATGGGACAGGGGGTCAACGAGCAGTACTTC.

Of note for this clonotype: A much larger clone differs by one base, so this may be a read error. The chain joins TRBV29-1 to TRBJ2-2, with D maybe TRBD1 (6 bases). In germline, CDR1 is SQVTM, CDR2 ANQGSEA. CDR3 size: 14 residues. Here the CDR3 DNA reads TGCAGCGTTGAGCCGCAGGGGAGCACCGGGGAGCTGTATTTT. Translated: CSVEPQGSTGELYF.

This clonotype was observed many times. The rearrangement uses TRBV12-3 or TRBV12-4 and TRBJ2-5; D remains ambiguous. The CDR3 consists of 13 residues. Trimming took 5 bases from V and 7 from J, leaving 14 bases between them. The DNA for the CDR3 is TGTGCCAGCAGTCCGCTCTGGGTAGGGACCCAGTACTTC. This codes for CASSPLWVGTQYF.

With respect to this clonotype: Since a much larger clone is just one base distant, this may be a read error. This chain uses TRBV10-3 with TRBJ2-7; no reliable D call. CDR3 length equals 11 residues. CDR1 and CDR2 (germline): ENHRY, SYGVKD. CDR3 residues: CAIGKGGERYF. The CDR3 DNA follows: TGTGCCATCGGCAAGGGCGGCGAGCGGTACTTC.

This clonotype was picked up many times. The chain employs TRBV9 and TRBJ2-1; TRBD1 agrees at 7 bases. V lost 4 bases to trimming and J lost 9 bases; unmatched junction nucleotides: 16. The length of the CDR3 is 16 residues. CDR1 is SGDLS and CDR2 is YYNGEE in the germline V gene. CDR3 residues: CASSRRNDRVRGEQFF. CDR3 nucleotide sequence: TGTGCCAGCAGCAGGAGGAATGACAGGGTGCGCGGTGAGCAGTTCTTC.

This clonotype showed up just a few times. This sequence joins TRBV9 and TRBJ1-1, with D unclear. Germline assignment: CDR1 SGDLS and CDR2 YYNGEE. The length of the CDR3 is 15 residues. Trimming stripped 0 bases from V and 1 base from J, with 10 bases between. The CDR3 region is CASSVAGLRNTEAFF. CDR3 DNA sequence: TGTGCCAGCAGCGTAGCTGGGCTGCGGAACACTGAAGCTTTCTTT.